Listed below are T cell receptor beta chains from one sample, sequenced in a study of shared clonotypes between healthy human individuals. Libraries were prepared by immunoSEQ multiplex PCR; TCRdb keeps only in-frame clonotypes and omits some of them. Here the sample spans about 1 million clones, about 75% being singletons. The sample taken for sequencing was memory CD4+ T cells sorted from blood. These receptors came from a man aged 18 to 35 in good health. CDR3s include the opening cysteine and the closing phenylalanine or tryptophan. A D gene is named only where the DNA matches it firmly. Only some rows state a clone size, as once, few, many or a class for expanded clones.

TRBJ2-5	many	NA	TRBV5-1	CASSLEDSQKTQYF	TGCGCCAGCAGCTTGGAGGACAGTCAAAAGACCCAGTACTTC
TRBJ2-3	NA	NA	TRBV19	CASSMGVGDTQYF	TGTGCCAGTAGTATGGGGGTTGGAGATACGCAGTATTTT
TRBJ1-4	few	TRBD1	TRBV29-1	CSVGQAGATNEKLFF	TGCAGCGTGGGACAGGCCGGGGCAACTAATGAAAAACTGTTTTTT
TRBJ1-3	NA	TRBD1	TRBV7-9	CASSPGTGSSNTIYF	TGTGCCAGCAGCCCCGGGACAGGGTCGTCAAACACCATATATTTT
TRBJ1-5	NA	NA	TRBV19	CASSIESYSNQPQHF	TGTGCCAGTAGTATAGAATCCTATAGCAATCAGCCCCAGCATTTT
TRBJ1-2	NA	TRBD1	TRBV5-4	CASSLAPGGASYGYTF	TGTGCCAGCAGCTTGGCCCCAGGGGGCGCTTCGTATGGCTACACCTTC
TRBJ2-7	NA	TRBD1	TRBV27	CASSHRNRGRLYEQYF	TGTGCCAGCAGTCACAGAAACAGGGGCAGACTCTACGAGCAGTACTTC
TRBJ2-5	NA	NA	TRBV10-1	CASSESGSSKIETQYF	TGCGCCAGCAGTGAGTCGGGGTCTTCCAAAATAGAGACCCAGTACTTC
TRBJ2-7	NA	NA	TRBV6-1	CASRTGPNYEQYF	TGTGCCAGCAGAACCGGGCCCAATTACGAGCAGTACTTC
TRBJ2-7	many	TRBD2	TRBV5-6	CASSPARGGGPSYEQYF	TGTGCCAGCAGCCCCGCCCGCGGGGGGGGGCCTTCCTACGAGCAGTACTTC
TRBJ2-2	NA	NA	TRBV6-5	CASSYRTTNTGELFF	TGTGCCAGCAGTTATAGGACTACGAACACCGGGGAGCTGTTTTTT
TRBJ1-6	NA	TRBD1	TRBV6-6	CASSYEGQWNSPLHF	TGTGCCAGCAGTTACGAGGGACAGTGGAATTCACCCCTCCACTTT
TRBJ1-5	NA	TRBD1	TRBV18	CASSPRDRGMGNQPQHF	TGTGCCAGCTCACCACGGGACAGGGGAATGGGCAATCAGCCCCAGCATTTT
TRBJ2-5	NA	TRBD2	TRBV5-4	CASSTASGRASGETQYF	TGTGCCAGCAGCACAGCTAGCGGGAGGGCAAGTGGGGAGACCCAGTACTTC
TRBJ1-3	NA	TRBD1	TRBV7-2	CASSAGQGVSSNTIYF	TGTGCCAGCAGCGCAGGACAGGGGGTTTCTAGTAACACCATATATTTT
TRBJ2-2	NA	TRBD2	TRBV7-9	CATTRLAGGTGELFF	TGTGCCACCACCCGGTTAGCGGGCGGTACCGGGGAGCTGTTTTTT
TRBJ2-5	few	TRBD2	TRBV4-2	CASSQDGNSGVQETQYF	TGTGCCAGCAGCCAAGATGGTAATAGCGGGGTCCAAGAGACCCAGTACTTC
TRBJ1-1	NA	NA	TRBV6-1	CASSEGGGFTEAFF	TGTGCCAGCAGTGAGGGTGGGGGGTTTACTGAAGCTTTCTTT
TRBJ1-1	NA	NA	TRBV11-2	CASSFGMGTSEAFF	TGTGCCAGCAGCTTCGGCATGGGAACAAGTGAAGCTTTCTTT
TRBJ2-5	NA	NA	TRBV5-5	CASSAQGIQETQYF	TGTGCCAGCAGCGCGCAGGGGATCCAAGAGACCCAGTACTTC
TRBJ2-1	NA	TRBD1	TRBV6-1	CASSASTGGLNEQFF	TGTGCCAGCAGTGCCTCGACAGGGGGCTTGAATGAGCAGTTCTTC
TRBJ2-3	NA	NA	TRBV18	CASSPSLGGRDTQYF	TGTGCCAGCTCACCTTCTTTGGGAGGTCGGGATACGCAGTATTTT
TRBJ2-1	NA	NA	TRBV5-1	CASSLGPGGSYNEQFF	TGCGCCAGCAGCTTGGGCCCCGGGGGTTCCTACAATGAGCAGTTCTTC
TRBJ1-2	NA	NA	TRBV6-1	CASTNSGGTGGYTF	TGTGCCAGCACCAATTCGGGGGGCACTGGTGGCTACACCTTC
TRBJ2-1	NA	TRBD2	TRBV19	CASSMERGVNEQFF	TGTGCCAGTAGTATGGAGCGGGGGGTGAATGAGCAGTTCTTC
TRBJ1-5	few	NA	TRBV18	CASSPTGQPQHF	TGTGCCAGCTCACCGACCGGTCAGCCCCAGCATTTT
TRBJ2-1	many	NA	TRBV5-1	CASSKDSTYNEQFF	TGCGCCAGCAGCAAGGACTCAACCTACAATGAGCAGTTCTTC
TRBJ2-4	few	TRBD2	TRBV7-9	CASSSGLAGAFQYF	TGTGCCAGCAGCTCGGGACTAGCGGGAGCCTTTCAGTACTTC
TRBJ2-7	NA	NA	TRBV4-1	CASSQGILGEQYF	TGCGCCAGCAGCCAAGGTATTTTGGGGGAGCAGTACTTC
TRBJ2-3	once	NA	TRBV10-1	CASSERGGTDTQYF	TGCGCCAGCAGTGAGCGGGGCGGCACAGATACGCAGTATTTT
TRBJ2-7	once	TRBD1	TRBV4-1	CASSQVGGTGLYEQYF	TGCGCCAGCAGCCAAGTCGGGGGGACAGGGCTCTACGAGCAGTACTTC
TRBJ2-2	few	TRBD2	TRBV28	CVSGGANTGELFF	TGTGTTAGCGGGGGTGCGAACACCGGGGAGCTGTTTTTT
TRBJ1-5	NA	NA	TRBV29-1	CSVAPHVDQPQHF	TGCAGCGTTGCCCCGCACGTTGATCAGCCCCAGCATTTT
TRBJ2-3	once	TRBD2	TRBV5-4	CASSSPTSSGTQYF	TGTGCCAGCAGCTCCCCGACTAGCTCGGGTACGCAGTATTTT
TRBJ2-4	NA	TRBD1	TRBV11-2	CASSFPTGGFSKNIQYF	TGTGCCAGCAGCTTCCCGACAGGGGGCTTTTCCAAAAACATTCAGTACTTC